The entry that follows covers one TCR beta chain sequence. The germline gene is not matched at one end of the junction; a read error may be the cause. The entry originates in a study of regulatory T cells in long-lasting Graves disease. Study background: Newly diagnosed Graves' patients took antithyroid drugs under 3 months.

As for time point: newly diagnosed GD, antithyroid drugs for less than 3 months. The TCR library was made from RNA that had been extracted from PBMCs in TRIzol. Patients came through an endocrinology department, and that department was in Xi'an, China. CDR1 and CDR2 (germline): MGHRA, YSYEKL. This CDR3 comprises 11 residues. CDR3 regions were amplified by Arm-PCR using iRepertoire HTBI primers to build TCR beta libraries. TCRdb re-analysed the multiplex PCR reads in MiXCR, keeping a single row per CDR3 protein. The sample shows 350,000 to 500,000 distinct CDR3 sequences, 12% to 15% of them seen only once. These data also featured in a second study, about T cells in Graves' hyperthyroidism and ophthalmopathy. That work contributes: Clinical symptoms, serum thyroxine, TRAb, thyroid ultrasound and orbital computed tomography established diagnosis. With the HTBI primer set, the TCR CDR3 went through a first round of RT-PCR.

V is TRBV4-1 and J is TRBJ1-3, with D hard to call. The specimen comprised peripheral blood mononuclear cells (PBMCs), sampled at new diagnosis, from a patient treated with antithyroid drugs. This receptor was obtained from a woman in her forties or fifties with Graves disease. CDR3 nucleotides: TGCGCCAGCAGCCAAGGAAACACCGTATATTTT. This encodes CASSQGNTVYF.